This T cell receptor beta chain was identified during a study of early T cells in non-severe SARS-CoV-2 infection. Germline V gene sequence: CDR1 SEHNR, CDR2 FQNEAQ (reference sequence). The CDR3 spans 12 residues. V was cut by 3 bases and J by 4 bases, with 4 bases left in between. In TCRdb, the 5' RACE reads were re-called with MiXCR into one record per CDR3 protein. This sample carries approximately 15,000 distinct CDR3 sequences, over 5.5% of them seen once, and the ten largest clones take roughly 6.8%. This clonotype was seen many times. Sequencing used whole blood, obtained at baseline. This rearrangement joins TRBV7-9 to TRBJ2-1; D ambiguous. This TCR was sampled from an adult who was a healthcare worker with PCR-confirmed SARS-CoV-2 infection or an uninfected control (not recorded which). CDR3 DNA: TGTGCCAGCAGCTTGGTATACAATGAGCAGTTCTTC. Its protein product is CASSLVYNEQFF.